What follows is one T cell receptor beta chain and its context. No cognate antigen has been identified for it. No much larger clone exists at a distance of one base, and base qualities are not known. The CDR3 regions of human TCRbeta chains were analyzed by immunosequencing. Under the source paper's analysis protocol: Repertoire TCRs were matched against a reference library of SARS-CoV-2-specific TCRs generated with the MIRA antigen-specificity platform. Breadth meant the fraction of unique TCRs that were SARS-CoV-2-associated, whereas depth meant the fraction of total T cells that were SARS-CoV-2-associated. Each spike-specific TCR was assigned to its reactive spike region and to a CD4 or CD8 class using the MIRA data. Log10-transformed breadth and depth values were compared by one-way ANOVA with Sidak's multiple comparisons tests. TCRdb stores this immuneACCESS table with in-frame sequences only. Part of the clones is absent; in the studies checked, under half of the shortfall reflects unresolved V genes, and no reason is known for the rest. That table furnishes V, J and clone size, whereas the DNA furnished D and trimming. The sample includes more than 150,000 clones, with about 91% observed a single time. The ten top clones hold less than 0.55% of the sample.

The meaning of the sample's time point label: baseline before first vaccination. Samples from vaccinated people were obtained from the UK trials COV001 and COV002, which included a single-blind randomized controlled phase 2/3 trial of AZD1222 (ChAdOx1 nCoV-19) in healthy adults. For TCRbeta chain sequencing, PBMC samples from trial participants were taken at day 0 and at day 28 after the second dose. The CDR3 goes from the cysteine to the phenylalanine over 15 residues. Only the CDR3 DNA is retained, 45 bases long and in frame from the first base. Here V drops 1 base and J drops 0 bases, and the junction holds 0 bases not matched to any gene. CDR1 and CDR2, looked up from the germline V gene, are MNHNS and SASEGT. The data belong to a study of T cell responses to AZD1222 COVID-19 vaccine (dated by TCRdb to 2020 to 2022). Notes on the research overall: AZD1222 recipients whose second dose came at about 4 weeks and those whose second dose came at about 12 weeks were combined into one group, since spike-specific TCR depth and breadth did not differ between the two schedules. Trial participants were enrolled into age subgroups of 18-55, 56-69 and 70-plus years, which contained about 160, 30 and 59 TCR-sequenced participants, respectively. TCR sequencing was performed for over 230 trial participants, of whom approximately 200 were given two doses of AZD1222 and about 25 were given two doses of MenACWY control vaccine.

Paper-wide results and their limitations: The whole spike protein was spanned by vaccine-associated CD4 TCRs, and dominant responses were seen in regions 160-218 and 743-854. After two AZD1222 doses, spike-specific TCR breadth and depth were significantly higher than at day 0 and than in MenACWY recipients. Epitopes outside the regions mutated in the B.1.351 and B.1.1.7 variants were reportedly recognized by nearly half of the unique spike-specific TCRs. Because no day 14 peak-response samples were available, repertoires were characterized only after the peak T cell response. Conclusions about previously exposed vaccinees are limited, since just six AZD1222 recipients were seropositive for SARS-CoV-2 at baseline. Most participants were white British and females outnumbered males, and the authors suggested that clonal diversity may have been underestimated. In the small 56-69-year group, the increase in depth fell short of significance, most likely because of low power.

Here the chain combines TRBV6-1 and TRBJ2-7; 10 bases in between match TRBD1. Material: peripheral blood, obtained on day 0 of AZD1222 vaccination. This clonotype was sampled from an adult in good health. CDR3 region: CASSEGTGGSYEQYF. The DNA sequence is TGTGCCAGCAGTGAAGGGACAGGGGGCTCCTACGAGCAGTACTTC.